The rows below give T cell receptor beta chains drawn from one sample of a study of T cells in Graves' hyperthyroidism and ophthalmopathy. Using its own MiXCR run on the multiplex PCR reads, TCRdb lists one record per CDR3 protein. This sample yields a few hundred thousand distinct CDR3 sequences, of which 16% are seen a single time; around 3.3% belongs to the top ten. The source material was blood. These receptors were collected from a woman aged 40-49 years with Graves' ophthalmopathy. Both conserved end residues are part of each CDR3. D genes are given only for firm matches. Where a row states a size, it is once, few, many or the class of an expanded clone; other rows omit it.

D gene: TRBD2; J gene: TRBJ2-3; V gene: TRBV24-1; clone size: many; CDR3 DNA: TGTGCCACCAGTGATTCCGGGACTAGCGGGGACTACACAGATACGCAGTATTTT; CDR3 protein: CATSDSGTSGDYTDTQYF
D gene: TRBD1; J gene: TRBJ2-6; V gene: TRBV5-1; clone size: .; CDR3 DNA: TGCGCCAGCAGTCCGGGACAGGGGTCCCCTGGGGCCAACGTCCTGACTTTC; CDR3 protein: CASSPGQGSPGANVLTF
D gene: .; J gene: TRBJ1-4; V gene: TRBV4-1; clone size: .; CDR3 DNA: TGCGCCAGCAGAATTACATGGAACCGGAATGAAAAACTGTTTTTT; CDR3 protein: CASRITWNRNEKLFF
D gene: .; J gene: TRBJ2-1; V gene: TRBV24-1; clone size: .; CDR3 DNA: TGTGCCACCAGTGATCTCGTAGGAGGGGTTGGTGAGCAGTTCTTC; CDR3 protein: CATSDLVGGVGEQFF
D gene: .; J gene: TRBJ1-2; V gene: TRBV6-5; clone size: .; CDR3 DNA: TGTGCCAGCAGTTACCGGAGCGATGGCTACACCTTC; CDR3 protein: CASSYRSDGYTF
D gene: .; J gene: TRBJ2-3; V gene: TRBV7-2; clone size: few; CDR3 DNA: TGTGCCAGCAGCATCGCAACAGATACGCAGTATTTT; CDR3 protein: CASSIATDTQYF
D gene: TRBD2; J gene: TRBJ2-3; V gene: TRBV7-2; clone size: .; CDR3 DNA: TGTGCCAGCAGCTTAACGGCTAGCGGGACTAGCACAGATACGCAGTATTTT; CDR3 protein: CASSLTASGTSTDTQYF
D gene: .; J gene: TRBJ1-3; V gene: TRBV6-8; clone size: few; CDR3 DNA: TGTGCCAGCAGTTACCAACGCATCTCTGGAAACACCATATATTTT; CDR3 protein: CASSYQRISGNTIYF
D gene: .; J gene: TRBJ1-1; V gene: TRBV6-1; clone size: many; CDR3 DNA: TGTGCCAGCAGAATCGACAGTGGTTTGCAAAAAGCTTTCTTT; CDR3 protein: CASRIDSGLQKAFF
D gene: TRBD1; J gene: TRBJ1-2; V gene: TRBV29-1; clone size: many; CDR3 DNA: TGCAGCGTTGAAGATCAGGGGGGCGGCTACACCTTC; CDR3 protein: CSVEDQGGGYTF
D gene: TRBD1; J gene: TRBJ2-3; V gene: TRBV20-1; clone size: .; CDR3 DNA: TGCAGTGCTAGAGTAAACAGGGGTAGCACAGATACGCAGTATTTT; CDR3 protein: CSARVNRGSTDTQYF
D gene: .; J gene: TRBJ2-2; V gene: TRBV20-1; clone size: many; CDR3 DNA: TGCAGTGCCAACCTGGAGACTAAGGGGACCGGGGAGCTGTTTTTT; CDR3 protein: CSANLETKGTGELFF
D gene: .; J gene: TRBJ2-7; V gene: TRBV6-1; clone size: .; CDR3 DNA: TGTGCCAGCAGTCTTTCGTCCGGACTTGCCTACGAGCAGTACTTC; CDR3 protein: CASSLSSGLAYEQYF
D gene: .; J gene: TRBJ1-1; V gene: TRBV3-1; clone size: many; CDR3 DNA: TGTGCCAGCAGCCTGGGACACCCCATGAACACTGAAGCTTTCTTT; CDR3 protein: CASSLGHPMNTEAFF
D gene: TRBD2; J gene: TRBJ2-3; V gene: TRBV5-1; clone size: many; CDR3 DNA: TGCGCCAGCAGCGCCGCGGGACTAGCGGGAGGATTCTCCACAGATACGCAGTATTTT; CDR3 protein: CASSAAGLAGGFSTDTQYF
D gene: .; J gene: TRBJ2-5; V gene: TRBV20-1; clone size: many; CDR3 DNA: TGCAGTGCTAGGGGGTATTCGCAAGAGACCCAGTACTTC; CDR3 protein: CSARGYSQETQYF
D gene: TRBD1; J gene: TRBJ2-7; V gene: TRBV11-2; clone size: many; CDR3 DNA: TGTGCCAGCAGCCCAGTAAACCGTCGACAGGGGAAGGACTACGAGCAGTACTTC; CDR3 protein: CASSPVNRRQGKDYEQYF
D gene: .; J gene: TRBJ2-3; V gene: TRBV28; clone size: many; CDR3 DNA: TGTGCCAGCAGTGCCCCGGCTTATACGCAGTATTTT; CDR3 protein: CASSAPAYTQYF
D gene: .; J gene: TRBJ1-2; V gene: TRBV28; clone size: .; CDR3 DNA: TGTGCCGGCAGTTTTACCGGGAATAGTGATGGCTACACCTTC; CDR3 protein: CAGSFTGNSDGYTF
D gene: .; J gene: TRBJ2-7; V gene: TRBV28; clone size: many; CDR3 DNA: TGTGCCAGCATCAGGGGTAGGGGGAGCTACGAGCAGTACTTC; CDR3 protein: CASIRGRGSYEQYF
D gene: .; J gene: TRBJ2-7; V gene: TRBV15; clone size: many; CDR3 DNA: TGTGCCACCAGCAGAGATGATCGAAGATCCTCCTACGAGCAGTACTTC; CDR3 protein: CATSRDDRRSSYEQYF
D gene: TRBD2; J gene: TRBJ2-5; V gene: TRBV6-1; clone size: many; CDR3 DNA: TGTGCCAGCAGTGCCGCGGGGGAACCTCAAGAGACCCAGTACTTC; CDR3 protein: CASSAAGEPQETQYF
D gene: .; J gene: TRBJ1-5; V gene: TRBV6-5; clone size: few; CDR3 DNA: TGTGCCAGCAGTTCTATGAGCGGACTAAATCAGCCCCAGCATTTT; CDR3 protein: CASSSMSGLNQPQHF
D gene: .; J gene: TRBJ2-1; V gene: TRBV6-2/TRBV6-3; clone size: .; CDR3 DNA: TGTGCCAGCAGTCCCCAGGCGGCAGGGCTAGATGAGCAGTTCTTC; CDR3 protein: CASSPQAAGLDEQFF